Presented here are 13 T cell receptor beta chains from one specimen sequenced in a study of early T cells in non-severe SARS-CoV-2 infection. A single record per CDR3 protein comes from TCRdb applying MiXCR to the 5' RACE reads. The table includes tens of thousands of distinct CDR3 sequences, more than 5% detected once. The sequenced sample consisted of whole blood. All receptors come from an adult who was a healthcare worker with PCR-confirmed SARS-CoV-2 infection or an uninfected control (not recorded which).

The table lists this clonotype with many counts. The rearrangement uses TRBV5-4 and TRBJ2-3; 7 nucleotides align to TRBD2. The V gene end was trimmed by 4 bases and the J gene end by 0 bases; junction bases not matched to a gene: 8. The germline V gene has CDR1 SGHNT and CDR2 YYREEE (reference sequence). The CDR3 is made up of 16 amino acids. This CDR3 reads CASSERLARSTDTQYF. In DNA, the CDR3 is TGTGCCAGCAGCGAACGACTAGCACGAAGCACAGATACGCAGTATTTT.

This clonotype was counted a few times. The chain couples TRBV11-2 to TRBJ2-1; D is undetermined. The V gene lost 1 base and the J gene lost 2 bases, with 6 bases spanning the gap. The CDR3 length is 14 residues. Germline CDR1 reads SGHAT; CDR2 reads FQNNGV. CDR3 nucleotide sequence: TGTGCCAGCAGCTTAGGACGGGCCTACAATGAGCAGTTCTTC. Its protein product is CASSLGRAYNEQFF.

This clonotype was seen a handful of times. This chain connects TRBV5-6 to TRBJ2-2, with D possibly being TRBD1 (6 bases). Trimming shortened V by 4 bases and J by 5 bases, and 6 bases separated the two germline ends. The CDR3 has 12 residues. Germline values: CDR1 SGHDT, CDR2 YYEEEE. CDR3 sequence: CASSRGTGELFF. The CDR3 nucleotides read TGTGCCAGCAGCAGGGGGACCGGGGAGCTGTTTTTT. The whole variable domain, filled in from reference TRBV5-6 and TRBJ2-2, reads DAGVTQSPTHLIKTRGQQVTLRCSPKSGHDTVSWYQQALGQGPQFIFQYYEEEERQRGNFPDRFSGHQFPNYSSELNVNALLLGDSALYLCASSRGTGELFFGEGSRLTVL.

There are a few counts of this clonotype. The chain combines TRBV7-8 with TRBJ1-1; D unresolved. Trimming shortened V by 2 bases and J by 12 bases, and 16 bases separated the two germline ends. Germline CDR1 is SGHVS and CDR2 is FQNEAQ. The CDR3 loop spans 13 amino acids. The CDR3 spells CASSLSPDKSTFF. The DNA for the CDR3 is TGTGCCAGCAGCTTATCACCTGACAAATCGACTTTCTTT.

This clonotype was seen many times. This rearrangement joins TRBV6-5 to TRBJ2-3, with 12 bases aligning to TRBD2. The CDR3 contains 14 residues. Germline trimming cut 5 bases from V and 8 bases from J; bases unmatched to any gene: 5. Germline assignment: CDR1 MNHEY and CDR2 SVGAGI. This chain's CDR3 is CASSRLAGEGTQYF. The CDR3 DNA sequence: TGTGCCAGCAGTAGACTAGCGGGAGAGGGTACGCAGTATTTT.

This clonotype was counted a few times. This chain links TRBV5-1 with TRBJ2-1, with D tentatively TRBD2 (6 bases). The V end lost 0 bases, the J end lost 4 bases, and 11 bases lay between the germline ends. CDR1 is SGHRS, CDR2 YFSETQ, per germline. The CDR3 is 15 residues long. The CDR3 DNA reads as TGCGCCAGCAGCTTGGGCGGGACGGAATACAATGAGCAGTTCTTC. Amino acids: CASSLGGTEYNEQFF.

This clonotype was seen repeatedly, ten times or more. V gene TRBV20-1 combines with J gene TRBJ2-4; no clear D gene. Germline V gene sequence: CDR1 DFQATT, CDR2 SNEGSKA (reference sequence). The CDR3 contains 15 residues. V was pared by 6 bases and J by 0 bases, with 15 bases between. As DNA, the CDR3 is TGCAGTGCCAACTCTCCCACGGGAGCCAAAAACATTCAGTACTTC. Protein: CSANSPTGAKNIQYF.

This clonotype was observed many times. The CDR3 loop reads CSARGLAGGPTDTQYF. The CDR3 DNA follows: TGCAGTGCTAGGGGACTAGCGGGGGGGCCCACAGATACGCAGTATTTT. The chain uses TRBV20-1 and TRBJ2-3; 16 bases are a match to TRBD2. The CDR3 consists of 16 residues. J gave up 2 bases and V 3 bases, and 2 bases lay outside the gene matches. Germline V gene lookup returns CDR1 DFQATT and CDR2 SNEGSKA (reference sequence).

This clonotype turned up a few times. The genes are TRBV2 and TRBJ2-7; no reliable D call. V was pared by 2 bases and J by 7 bases, with 6 bases between. Germline values: CDR1 SNHLY, CDR2 FYNNEI. The CDR3 is made up of 11 amino acids. CDR3 amino acids: CASSERQEQYF. In DNA form, the CDR3 reads TGTGCCAGCAGTGAAAGGCAGGAGCAGTACTTC.

This clonotype has ten or more counts. The V call is TRBV6-5, the J call TRBJ2-3; D is uncertain. CDR3 size: 12 residues. CDR1 is MNHEY, CDR2 SVGAGI, per germline. The germline V and J ends were trimmed by 7 bases and 5 bases, with 10 bases remaining between them. The CDR3 is CASTSDGDTQYF. The CDR3 DNA reads as TGTGCCAGCACCTCCGATGGAGATACGCAGTATTTT.

The chain joins TRBV18 to TRBJ1-5; D unclear. The V gene lost 2 bases and the J gene lost 4 bases, with 15 bases spanning the gap. Germline V gives CDR1 KGHSH, CDR2 LQKENI. This CDR3 region has 16 residues. The CDR3 region is CASSPKETGGNQPQHF. The CDR3 DNA reads TGTGCCAGCTCACCAAAGGAGACGGGAGGTAATCAGCCCCAGCATTTT.

The chain couples TRBV11-2 to TRBJ2-5; a possible D gene is TRBD2 (5 bases). The germline gives CDR1 SGHAT, CDR2 FQNNGV. This CDR3 comprises 14 residues. The germline V and J ends were trimmed by 8 bases and 4 bases, with 17 bases remaining between them. CDR3 nucleotides: TGTGCCAGCCGGGCGCCCGGGGTTCTAGAGACCCAGTACTTC. The encoded protein is CASRAPGVLETQYF.

This clonotype was seen many times. The genes are TRBV6-6 and TRBJ1-4; no reliable D call. Trimming left V 4 bases short and J 4 bases short, with 16 bases between. The germline V gene has CDR1 MNHNY and CDR2 SVGAGI (reference sequence). The CDR3 loop spans 16 amino acids. The DNA of the CDR3 is TGTGCCAGCAGTTCCCCGGGTGCAGGCCGTAATGAAAAACTGTTTTTT. Its protein product is CASSSPGAGRNEKLFF.